This T cell receptor (beta chain) derives from a study of vaccination and CD4 T cells after COVID-19. Whole-study context: Some control cultures received a CEFX pool, which served as the positive control. Others received an HIV-1 Nef pool or no peptide. Whole-study findings and limits: Post-vaccination reactive clonotypes (median approximately 36) did not differ significantly from post-infection (approximately 20). Researchers report that 304 of 307 vaccine-specific clones in convalescent patients proved spike mono-reactive.

Sequenced with the Oncomine TCR Beta short-read assay was DNA taken from cultured CD4+ T cells. TCRdb reanalysed the PCR reads using MiXCR and keeps one entry per CDR3 protein. The sample lists over 9,500 distinct CDR3 sequences, 45% to 55% occurring once. Noted treatment: roughly ten-day PBMC culture with coronavirus spike peptide pools or control peptides (ViraFEST assay). Unmatched junction bases numbered 8, after V lost 5 bases and J lost 1 base. The CDR3 has 15 residues. As for this clonotype: What it binds is unknown.

This sample comprised cultured CD4+ T cells from blood, obtained after SARS-CoV-2 vaccination. This chain links TRBV12-3 or TRBV12-4 with TRBJ2-7; TRBD1 matches at 7 bases. The clonotype was recovered from a human donor with COVID-19. The CDR3 sequence is CASSTGAGGSYEQYF. In DNA form, the CDR3 reads TGTGCCAGCAGTACAGGGGCAGGGGGTTCCTACGAGCAGTACTTC.